This TCR beta chain derives from a study of T cell responses to AZD1222 COVID-19 vaccine. Assay: immunoSEQ multiplex PCR; the TCRdb copy retains only in-frame clones and omits some. The sample has tens of thousands of clones, more than 75% seen once. As regards this clone: Its antigen is still unknown.

Study-level findings and limits: All repertoire sampling was performed exclusively after the peak T cell response. Vaccine-associated CD4 TCRs spanned spike, dominant at 160-218 and 743-854. Just a handful of AZD1222 recipients were seropositive at baseline. The donors showed a predominance of white British ancestry and of females, with possible underestimation of clonal diversity.

This CDR3 has 17 residues. V lost 3 bases, J lost 7 bases, and 24 bases lay in between. Germline V gene sequence: CDR1 SGHDN, CDR2 FVKESK. The material sequenced was peripheral blood, taken on day 0 of AZD1222 vaccination. V gene TRBV14 combines with J gene TRBJ1-1, with unresolved D. The source of this sequence is an adult in good health. The CDR3 sequence: CASSHTLQGRVISEAFF. As DNA, the CDR3 is TGTGCCAGCAGCCACACGCTCCAAGGACGGGTAATCAGTGAAGCTTTCTTT.